The T cell receptor beta chain under discussion was sequenced for a study of T cells in Graves' hyperthyroidism and ophthalmopathy. Study at large: Upon initial diagnosis and before any treatment, peripheral blood was collected. Study-wide results and limits: A model of 13 V-J pairs discriminated ophthalmopathy from stable hyperthyroidism.

Regions amplified from RNA transcripts were the TCR beta CDR3 regions. TCR CDR3 regions were first amplified by RT-PCR with HTBI primers. TCRdb re-called the multiplex PCR reads with MiXCR, one entry per CDR3 protein. The table records around 690,000 distinct CDR3 sequences, approximately 15% of them present only once. Germline CDR1 and CDR2: SGHVS and FQNEAQ. The CDR3 contains 12 residues. With 6 bases removed from V and 7 bases from J, the gap between germline ends came to 12 bases. Clinicians diagnosed patients from clinical symptoms, serum thyroxine and TRAb, thyroid ultrasound and orbital computed tomography. 10 ml fresh peripheral blood yielded the PBMCs. At least ten counts were recorded for this clonotype. Its target is not known.

The material sequenced was blood. The V and J genes are TRBV7-8 and TRBJ1-1; D unclear. The sequence was collected from a man aged 45-60 years with Graves' hyperthyroidism. DNA of the CDR3: TGTGCCAGCAGTCGCTTAGCGGTTGAAGCTTTCTTT. Amino acid sequence: CASSRLAVEAFF.